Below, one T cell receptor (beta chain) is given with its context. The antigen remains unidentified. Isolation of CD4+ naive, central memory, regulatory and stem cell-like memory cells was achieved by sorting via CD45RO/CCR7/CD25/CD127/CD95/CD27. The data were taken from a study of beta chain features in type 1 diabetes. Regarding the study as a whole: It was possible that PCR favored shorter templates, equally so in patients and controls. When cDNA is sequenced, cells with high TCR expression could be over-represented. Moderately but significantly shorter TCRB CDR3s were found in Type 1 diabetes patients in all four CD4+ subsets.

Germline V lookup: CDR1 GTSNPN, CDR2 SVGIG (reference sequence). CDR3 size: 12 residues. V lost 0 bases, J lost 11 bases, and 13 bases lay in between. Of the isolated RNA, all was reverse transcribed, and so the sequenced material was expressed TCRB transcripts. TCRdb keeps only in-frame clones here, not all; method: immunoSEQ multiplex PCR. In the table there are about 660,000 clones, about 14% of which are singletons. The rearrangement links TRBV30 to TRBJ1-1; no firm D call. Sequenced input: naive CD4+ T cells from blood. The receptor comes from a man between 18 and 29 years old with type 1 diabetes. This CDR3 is CAWSVVGRNAFF. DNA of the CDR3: TGTGCCTGGAGTGTAGTCGGCCGGAATGCTTTCTTT.